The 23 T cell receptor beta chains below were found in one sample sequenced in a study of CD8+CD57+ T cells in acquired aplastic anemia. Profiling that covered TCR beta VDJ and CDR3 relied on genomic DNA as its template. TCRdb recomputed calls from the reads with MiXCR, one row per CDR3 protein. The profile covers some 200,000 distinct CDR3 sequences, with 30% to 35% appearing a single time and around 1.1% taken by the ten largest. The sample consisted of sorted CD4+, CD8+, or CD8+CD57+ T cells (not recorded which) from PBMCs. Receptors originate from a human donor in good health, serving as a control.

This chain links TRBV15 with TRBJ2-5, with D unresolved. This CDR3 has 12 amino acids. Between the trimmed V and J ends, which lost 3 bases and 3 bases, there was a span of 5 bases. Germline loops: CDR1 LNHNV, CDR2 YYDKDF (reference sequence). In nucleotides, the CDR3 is TGTGCCACCAGCAGTTTCGAAGAGACCCAGTACTTC. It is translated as CATSSFEETQYF.

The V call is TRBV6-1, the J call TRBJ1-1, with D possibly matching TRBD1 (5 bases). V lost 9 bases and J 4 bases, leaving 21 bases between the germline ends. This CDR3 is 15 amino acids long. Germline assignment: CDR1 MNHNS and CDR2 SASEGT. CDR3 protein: CASSQWSSRATEAFF. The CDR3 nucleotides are TGTGCCAGTAGTCAATGGAGCTCCAGGGCCACTGAAGCTTTCTTT.

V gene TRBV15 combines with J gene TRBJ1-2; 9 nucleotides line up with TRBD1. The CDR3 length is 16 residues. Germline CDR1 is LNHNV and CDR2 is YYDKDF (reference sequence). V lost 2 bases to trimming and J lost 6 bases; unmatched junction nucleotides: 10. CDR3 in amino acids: CATSRLGQGWSDGYTF. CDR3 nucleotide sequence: TGTGCCACCAGCAGATTGGGACAGGGCTGGTCTGATGGCTACACCTTC. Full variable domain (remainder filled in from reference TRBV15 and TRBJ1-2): DAMVIQNPRYQVTQFGKPVTLSCSQTLNHNVMYWYQQKSSQAPKLLFHYYDKDFNNEADTPDNFQSRRPNTSFCFLDIRSPGLGDTAMYLCATSRLGQGWSDGYTFGSGTRLTVV.

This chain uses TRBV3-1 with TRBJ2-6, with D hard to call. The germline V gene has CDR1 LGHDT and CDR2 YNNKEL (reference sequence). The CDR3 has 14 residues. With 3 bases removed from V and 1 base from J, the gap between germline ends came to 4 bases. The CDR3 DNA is TGTGCCAGCAGCCAGCAGTCTGGGGCCAACGTCCTGACTTTC. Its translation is CASSQQSGANVLTF.

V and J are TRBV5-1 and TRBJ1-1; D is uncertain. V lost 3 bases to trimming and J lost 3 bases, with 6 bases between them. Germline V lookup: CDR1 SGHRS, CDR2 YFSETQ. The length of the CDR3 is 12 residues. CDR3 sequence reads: CASSSGYTEAFF. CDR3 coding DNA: TGCGCCAGCAGCTCGGGGTACACTGAAGCTTTCTTT.

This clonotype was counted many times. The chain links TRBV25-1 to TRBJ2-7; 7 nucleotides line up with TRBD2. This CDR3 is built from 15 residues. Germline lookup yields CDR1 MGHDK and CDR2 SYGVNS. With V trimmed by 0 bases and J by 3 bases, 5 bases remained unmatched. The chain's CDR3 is CASSEYREGYYEQYF. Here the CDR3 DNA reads TGTGCCAGCAGTGAATACAGGGAGGGGTACTACGAGCAGTACTTC.

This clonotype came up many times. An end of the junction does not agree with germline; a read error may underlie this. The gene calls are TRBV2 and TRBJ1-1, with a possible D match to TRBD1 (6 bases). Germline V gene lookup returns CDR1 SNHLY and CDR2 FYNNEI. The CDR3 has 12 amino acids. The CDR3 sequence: CASSEDSPGVSF. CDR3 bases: TGTGCCAGCAGTGAGGACAGCCCGGGGGTGTCTTTT. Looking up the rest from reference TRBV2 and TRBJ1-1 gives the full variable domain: EPEVTQTPSHQVTQMGQEVILRCVPISNHLYFYWYRQILGQKVEFLVSFYNNEISEKSEIFDDQFSVERPDGSNFTLKIRSTKLEDSAMYFCASSEDSPGVSFGQGTRLTVV.

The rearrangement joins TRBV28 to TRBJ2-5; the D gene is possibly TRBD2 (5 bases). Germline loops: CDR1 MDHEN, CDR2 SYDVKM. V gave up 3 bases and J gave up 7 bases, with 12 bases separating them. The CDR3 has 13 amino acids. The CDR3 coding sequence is TGTGCCAGCAGTTTGAGGGTGGTGGCGACCCAGTACTTC. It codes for CASSLRVVATQYF. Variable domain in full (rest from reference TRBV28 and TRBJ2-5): DVKVTQSSRYLVKRTGEKVFLECVQDMDHENMFWYRQDPGLGLRLIYFSYDVKMKEKGDIPEGYSVSREKKERFSLILESASTNQTSMYLCASSLRVVATQYFGPGTRLLVL.

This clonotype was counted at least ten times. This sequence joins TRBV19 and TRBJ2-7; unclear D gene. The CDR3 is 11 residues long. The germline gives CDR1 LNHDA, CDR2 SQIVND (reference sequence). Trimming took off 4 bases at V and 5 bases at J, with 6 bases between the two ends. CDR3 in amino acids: CASSNADEQYF. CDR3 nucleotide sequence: TGTGCCAGTAGTAACGCCGACGAGCAGTACTTC.

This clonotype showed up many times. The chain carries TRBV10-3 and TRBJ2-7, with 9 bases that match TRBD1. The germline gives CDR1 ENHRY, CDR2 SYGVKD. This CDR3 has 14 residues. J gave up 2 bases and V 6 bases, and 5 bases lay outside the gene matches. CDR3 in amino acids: CAIRGQGPTYEQYF. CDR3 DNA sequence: TGTGCCATCAGGGGACAGGGACCGACCTACGAGCAGTACTTC.

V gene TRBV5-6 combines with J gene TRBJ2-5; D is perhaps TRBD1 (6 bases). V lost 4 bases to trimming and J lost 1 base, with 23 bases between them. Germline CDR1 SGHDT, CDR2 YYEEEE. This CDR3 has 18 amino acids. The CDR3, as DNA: TGTGCCAGCAGCCTATCCAGGCGAGGGGGTATCGCCCAAGAGACCCAGTACTTC. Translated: CASSLSRRGGIAQETQYF.

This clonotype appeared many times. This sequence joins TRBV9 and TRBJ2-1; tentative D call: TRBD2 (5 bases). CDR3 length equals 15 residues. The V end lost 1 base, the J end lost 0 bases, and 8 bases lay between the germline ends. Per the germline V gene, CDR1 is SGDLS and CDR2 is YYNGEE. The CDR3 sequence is CASSVRGNSYNEQFF. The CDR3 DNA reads TGTGCCAGCAGCGTACGGGGTAACTCCTACAATGAGCAGTTCTTC.

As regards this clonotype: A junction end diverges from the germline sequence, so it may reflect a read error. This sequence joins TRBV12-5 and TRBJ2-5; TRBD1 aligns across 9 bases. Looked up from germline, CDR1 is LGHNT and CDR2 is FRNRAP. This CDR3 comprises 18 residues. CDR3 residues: CASGLVLDGQGYSETRYF. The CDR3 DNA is TGTGCTAGTGGTTTGGTACTGGACGGACAGGGGTATTCAGAGACCCGGTACTTC.

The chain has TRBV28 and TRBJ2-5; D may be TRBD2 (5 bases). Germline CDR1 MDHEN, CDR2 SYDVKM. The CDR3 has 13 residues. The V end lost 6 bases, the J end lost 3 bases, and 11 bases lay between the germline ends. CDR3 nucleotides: TGTGCCAGCAGCCCCTCGGGGAAAGAGACCCAGTACTTC. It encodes CASSPSGKETQYF.

The CDR3, as DNA: TGTGCCAGCAGCTTGTGGGCCGTACAGGGGGCCAACTATGGCTACACCTTC. As protein: CASSLWAVQGANYGYTF. The rearrangement joins TRBV11-1 to TRBJ1-2, with 9 bases that match TRBD1. CDR3 size: 17 residues. CDR1 is SGHAT and CDR2 is FQDESV in the germline V gene (reference sequence). Trimming cost V 3 bases and J 2 bases; bases outside gene matches: 10.

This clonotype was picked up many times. CDR3 coding DNA: TGTGCCACGTCGGGATTGGATCAGCCCCAGCATTTT. It yields the protein CATSGLDQPQHF. The rearrangement uses TRBV10-3 and TRBJ1-5; D remains ambiguous. The CDR3 contains 12 residues. Trimming took off 10 bases at V and 5 bases at J, with 12 bases between the two ends. CDR1 is ENHRY and CDR2 is SYGVKD in the germline V gene.

The CDR3 reads CASSRGTGDEKLFF. DNA for the CDR3: TGTGCCAGCTCACGAGGGACAGGGGACGAAAAACTGTTTTTT. J is TRBJ1-4 and V is TRBV18; 10 nucleotides agree with TRBD1. Trimming cost V 4 bases and J 8 bases; bases outside gene matches: 4. The CDR3 length is 14 residues. Germline-derived CDR1 and CDR2 are KGHSH and LQKENI.

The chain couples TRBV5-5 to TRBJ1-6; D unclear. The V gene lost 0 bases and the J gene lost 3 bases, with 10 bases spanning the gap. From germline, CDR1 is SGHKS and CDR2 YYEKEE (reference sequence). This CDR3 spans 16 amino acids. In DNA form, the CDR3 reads TGTGCCAGCAGCTTGGTAGCACATTTCTATAATTCACCCCTCCACTTT. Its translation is CASSLVAHFYNSPLHF.

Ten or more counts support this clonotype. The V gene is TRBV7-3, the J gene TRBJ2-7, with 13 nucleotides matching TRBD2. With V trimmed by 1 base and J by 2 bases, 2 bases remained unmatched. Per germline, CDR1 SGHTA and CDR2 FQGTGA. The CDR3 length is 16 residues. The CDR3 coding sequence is TGTGCCAGCAGCTTAAATGGACTAGCGGGAGCCTACGAGCAGTACTTC. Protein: CASSLNGLAGAYEQYF.

This CDR3 reads CAISTGGPNYGYTF. The CDR3 DNA is TGTGCCATCAGCACAGGGGGTCCTAACTATGGCTACACCTTC. The rearrangement joins TRBV10-3 to TRBJ1-2, with TRBD1 matching over 8 bases. The ends lost 6 bases at V and 0 bases at J; junction bases unmatched: 3. The CDR3 length is 14 residues. The germline V gene has CDR1 ENHRY and CDR2 SYGVKD.

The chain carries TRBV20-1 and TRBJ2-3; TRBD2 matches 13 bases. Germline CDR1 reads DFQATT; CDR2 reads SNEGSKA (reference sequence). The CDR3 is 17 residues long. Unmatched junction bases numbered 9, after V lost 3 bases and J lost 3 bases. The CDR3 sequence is CSASMTSGGPVTDTQYF. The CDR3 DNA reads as TGCAGTGCTAGCATGACTAGCGGGGGGCCCGTGACAGATACGCAGTATTTT.

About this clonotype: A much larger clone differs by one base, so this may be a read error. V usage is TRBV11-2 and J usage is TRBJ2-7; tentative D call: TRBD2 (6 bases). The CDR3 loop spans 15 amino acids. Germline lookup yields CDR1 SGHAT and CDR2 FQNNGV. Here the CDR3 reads CARSQPGLNSYEQYF. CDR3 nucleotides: TGTGCCCGCAGCCAACCGGGACTGAATTCCTACGAGCAGTACTTC. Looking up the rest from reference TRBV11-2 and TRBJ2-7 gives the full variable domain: EAGVAQSPRYKIIEKRQSVAFWCNPISGHATLYWYQQILGQGPKLLIQFQNNGVVDDSQLPKDRFSAERLKGVDSTLKIQPAKLEDSAVYLCARSQPGLNSYEQYFGPGTRLTVT.

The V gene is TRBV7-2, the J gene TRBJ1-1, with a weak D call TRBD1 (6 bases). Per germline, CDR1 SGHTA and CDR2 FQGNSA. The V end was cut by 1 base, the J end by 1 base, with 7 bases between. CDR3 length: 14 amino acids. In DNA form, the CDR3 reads TGTGCCAGCAGCTTAGGGACAGAGAACACTGAAGCTTTCTTT. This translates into CASSLGTENTEAFF.